The sample holds one count of the clone carrying this T cell receptor beta chain. Antigen unknown. Peripheral blood genomic DNA, not sorted cells or RNA, was the template. Germline CDR1 LNHDA, CDR2 SQIVND (reference sequence). The CDR3 extends over 13 amino acids. The V and J ends lost 7 bases and 3 bases respectively, with 11 bases between them. This sample is part of a study of T cell repertoires in aging, cancer and after chemotherapy. Broader study findings: Age-matched healthy donors had significantly more diverse, less clonal blood TCR repertoires than untreated cancer patients. Loss of evenness, beyond lost richness, contributed to age-related TCR diversity decline in cancer patients. No conclusions about immunological memory after chemotherapy can be drawn from the repertoire data.

Rearranged V-D-J TRB sequences were amplified with a mixed TRB-A/B primer pool. TCRdb passed the multiplex PCR reads through MiXCR, listing each CDR3 protein once. The sample consists of thousands of distinct CDR3 sequences, nearly 55% of them appearing once. The receptor was isolated from a human donor in good health. Sequenced material: blood. This rearrangement joins TRBV19 to TRBJ2-3; no reliable D call. The CDR3 sequence is CASNSGPTDTQYF. CDR3 coding DNA: TGTGCCAGTAACTCCGGTCCAACAGATACGCAGTATTTT. The full variable domain, in which reference TRBV19 and TRBJ2-3 provide the parts outside the CDR3, is DGGITQSPKYLFRKEGQNVTLSCEQNLNHDAMYWYRQDPGQGLRLIYYSQIVNDFQKGDIAEGYSVSREKKESFPLTVTSAQKNPTAFYLCASNSGPTDTQYFGPGTRLTVL.